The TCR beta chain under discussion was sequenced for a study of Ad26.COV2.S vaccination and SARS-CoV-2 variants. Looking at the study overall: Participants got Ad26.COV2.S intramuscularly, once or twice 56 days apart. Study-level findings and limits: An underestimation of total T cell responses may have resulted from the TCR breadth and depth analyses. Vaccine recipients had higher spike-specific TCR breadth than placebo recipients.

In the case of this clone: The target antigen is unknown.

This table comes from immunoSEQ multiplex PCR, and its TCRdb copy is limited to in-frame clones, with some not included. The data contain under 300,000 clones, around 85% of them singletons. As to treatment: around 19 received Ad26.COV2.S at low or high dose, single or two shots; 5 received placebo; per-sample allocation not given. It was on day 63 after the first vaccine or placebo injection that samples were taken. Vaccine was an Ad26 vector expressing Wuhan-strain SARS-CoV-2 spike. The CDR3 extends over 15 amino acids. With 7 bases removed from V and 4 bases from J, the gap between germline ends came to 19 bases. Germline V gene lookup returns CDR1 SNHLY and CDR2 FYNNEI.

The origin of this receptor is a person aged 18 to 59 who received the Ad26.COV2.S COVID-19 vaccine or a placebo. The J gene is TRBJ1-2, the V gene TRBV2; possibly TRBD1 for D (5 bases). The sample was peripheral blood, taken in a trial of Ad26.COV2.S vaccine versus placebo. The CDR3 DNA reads TGTGCCAGCACCCAAACCGGGACTCCCGTCTATGGCTACACCTTC. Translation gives CASTQTGTPVYGYTF.